The rows below give T cell receptor beta chains drawn from one sample of a study of blood T cell repertoires in COVID-19. Profiling relied on immunoSEQ multiplex PCR, and the TCRdb table lists in-frame clones only, not all of them. The data hold roughly 220,000 clones, with roughly four fifths observed a single time. Sequenced: PBMCs or T cells enriched from blood (not recorded which). The receptor set was obtained from a man aged 40-49 years who had recovered from COVID-19. The CDR3 runs from the conserved cysteine through the conserved F or W. The order of the fields is J gene, clone size, CDR3 length, D gene, V gene, CDR3 DNA, CDR3 protein. D genes are given only for firm matches. Some rows mark clone size as missing; the rest say once, few, many or name a class of expanded clone.

TRBJ1-3,once,14,TRBD1,TRBV19,TGTGCCAGTAGTACCAGGGGGCTCGGAAACACCATATATTTT,CASSTRGLGNTIYF
TRBJ2-1,NA,15,TRBD1,TRBV2,TGTGCCAGCAGTACCGGACAGGGGGCGCGTAATGAGCAGTTCTTC,CASSTGQGARNEQFF
TRBJ2-7,few,12,NA,TRBV6-6,TGTGCCAGCAGTTACTCGAGTGTGGAGCAGTACTTC,CASSYSSVEQYF
TRBJ1-5,NA,15,TRBD1,TRBV7-9,TGTGCCAGCAGCCCGTCGACAGGGTTAAGTCAGCCCCAGCATTTT,CASSPSTGLSQPQHF
TRBJ1-6,NA,15,NA,TRBV7-2,TGTGCCAGCAGCCTAGTGGGGGGATTGATTTCACCCCTCCACTTT,CASSLVGGLISPLHF
TRBJ2-1,few,18,TRBD2,TRBV9,TGTGCCAGCAGCGTAGAGCCACCGCGGGGGGACATATACAATGAGCAGTTCTTC,CASSVEPPRGDIYNEQFF
TRBJ2-3,NA,16,NA,TRBV7-9,TGTGCCAGCAGTCTGGGGTCAGCGGACCCAAGGGATACGCAGTATTTT,CASSLGSADPRDTQYF
TRBJ1-1,NA,13,NA,TRBV4-3,TGCGCCAGCAGCCACCTAAGGGGGACTGAAGCTTTCTTT,CASSHLRGTEAFF
TRBJ1-5,few,14,NA,TRBV18,TGTGCCAGCCTCACAGCATATAGCAATCAGCCCCAGCATTTT,CASLTAYSNQPQHF
TRBJ2-1,NA,17,TRBD2,TRBV28,TGTGCCAGCAGTTCCCCCCATGGGACTAGCGGGCACCTTGAGCAGTTCTTC,CASSSPHGTSGHLEQFF
TRBJ1-5,NA,17,NA,TRBV19,TGTGCCAGTAGTATGTCAGACGGGGGAAACGTTGGACAGCCCCAGCATTTT,CASSMSDGGNVGQPQHF
TRBJ1-3,NA,13,NA,TRBV7-3,TGTGCCAGCAGTAAGATCCCCCTAGACACCATATATTTT,CASSKIPLDTIYF